This T cell receptor beta chain is from a study of cytotoxic CD8 clonotypes in ibrutinib-treated CLL. Trimming took 1 base from V and 0 from J, leaving 6 bases between them. The CDR3 spans 15 residues. Looked up from germline, CDR1 is MGHRA and CDR2 is YSYEKL. Some clones are missing from TCRdb's copy, which holds only in-frame ones; the method was immunoSEQ multiplex PCR. The sample yields approximately 100,000 clones, about 58% seen once. Sequencing used PBMCs, obtained after 24 months of ibrutinib treatment. The sequence was obtained from a human donor with chronic lymphocytic leukemia. This sequence joins TRBV4-1 and TRBJ2-2, with a weak D call TRBD2 (5 bases). The CDR3 coding sequence is TGCGCCAGCAGCCAAGCGAGGGCGAACACCGGGGAGCTGTTTTTT. This translates into CASSQARANTGELFF.